A single T cell receptor (beta chain) is shown here with its context. Its antigen remains unknown. This CDR3 has 16 amino acids. V trimming: 4 bases; J trimming: 5 bases; junction bases outside the gene matches: 8. Germline CDR1 reads LGHNA; CDR2 reads YSLEER. Every TCR beta cDNA library bore unique molecular identifiers. TCRdb re-derived calls from the PCR reads in MiXCR, one entry per CDR3 protein. This table holds about 500,000 distinct CDR3 sequences, over 35% found once. The source of the sample is a study of post-analysis software for immune sequencing data. Study-level findings and limits: Controls significantly exceeded multiple sclerosis patients in normalized Chao1 diversity. In patients, a few TRBV segments were more frequent than in controls, with TRBV5-6, TRBV5-1 and TRBV20-1 among them.

The J gene is TRBJ2-5, the V gene TRBV4-3; TRBD2 matches 12 bases. This receptor was obtained from a girl aged 5 to 17 with multiple sclerosis. Sequenced sample: blood. The CDR3 DNA reads as TGCGCCAGCAGCCTTTCGACTAGCGGGAGTATCGAGACCCAGTACTTC. Translation gives CASSLSTSGSIETQYF.